This TCR beta chain emerged from a study of blood T cell repertoires in COVID-19. Clones were read by immunoSEQ multiplex PCR, and TCRdb kept only the in-frame ones, dropping some. This table has 100,000 to 150,000 clones, roughly 80% appearing once. CDR3 length: 15 amino acids. Germline CDR1 is LNHDA and CDR2 is SQIVND (reference sequence). V lost 1 base, J lost 6 bases, and 4 bases stayed unmatched. Material for sequencing was peripheral blood. The sequence was collected from a man in his 60s with acute or convalescent COVID-19. The chain uses TRBV19 and TRBJ2-1; 9 nucleotides align to TRBD1. The CDR3 sequence is CASSIGGQGSNEQFF. As DNA, the CDR3 is TGTGCCAGTAGTATAGGGGGACAGGGAAGCAATGAGCAGTTCTTC.